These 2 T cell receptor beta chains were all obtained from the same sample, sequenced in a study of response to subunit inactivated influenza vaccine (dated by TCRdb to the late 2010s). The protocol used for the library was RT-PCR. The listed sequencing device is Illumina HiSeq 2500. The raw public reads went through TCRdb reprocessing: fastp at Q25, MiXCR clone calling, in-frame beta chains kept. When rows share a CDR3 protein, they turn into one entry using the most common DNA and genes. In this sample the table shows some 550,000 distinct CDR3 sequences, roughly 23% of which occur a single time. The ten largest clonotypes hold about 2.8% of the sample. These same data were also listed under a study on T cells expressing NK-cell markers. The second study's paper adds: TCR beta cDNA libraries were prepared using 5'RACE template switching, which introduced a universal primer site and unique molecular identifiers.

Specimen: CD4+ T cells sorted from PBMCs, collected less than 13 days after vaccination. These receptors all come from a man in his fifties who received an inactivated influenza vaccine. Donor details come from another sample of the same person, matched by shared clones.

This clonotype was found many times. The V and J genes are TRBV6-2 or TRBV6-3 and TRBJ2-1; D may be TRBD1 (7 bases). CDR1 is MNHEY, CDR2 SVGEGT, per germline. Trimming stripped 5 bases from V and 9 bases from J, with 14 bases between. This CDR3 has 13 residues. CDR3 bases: TGTGCCAGCAGTAACGGAGGGGGCCTTGAGCAGTTCTTC. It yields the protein CASSNGGGLEQFF.

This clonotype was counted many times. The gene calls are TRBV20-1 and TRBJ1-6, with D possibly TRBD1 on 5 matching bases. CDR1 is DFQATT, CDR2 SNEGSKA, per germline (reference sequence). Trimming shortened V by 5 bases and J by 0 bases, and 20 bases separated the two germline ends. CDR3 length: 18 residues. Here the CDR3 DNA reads TGCAGTGCTGAGGGTGCCGGGGGTTGGATCTCCTATAATTCACCCCTCCACTTT. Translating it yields CSAEGAGGWISYNSPLHF.